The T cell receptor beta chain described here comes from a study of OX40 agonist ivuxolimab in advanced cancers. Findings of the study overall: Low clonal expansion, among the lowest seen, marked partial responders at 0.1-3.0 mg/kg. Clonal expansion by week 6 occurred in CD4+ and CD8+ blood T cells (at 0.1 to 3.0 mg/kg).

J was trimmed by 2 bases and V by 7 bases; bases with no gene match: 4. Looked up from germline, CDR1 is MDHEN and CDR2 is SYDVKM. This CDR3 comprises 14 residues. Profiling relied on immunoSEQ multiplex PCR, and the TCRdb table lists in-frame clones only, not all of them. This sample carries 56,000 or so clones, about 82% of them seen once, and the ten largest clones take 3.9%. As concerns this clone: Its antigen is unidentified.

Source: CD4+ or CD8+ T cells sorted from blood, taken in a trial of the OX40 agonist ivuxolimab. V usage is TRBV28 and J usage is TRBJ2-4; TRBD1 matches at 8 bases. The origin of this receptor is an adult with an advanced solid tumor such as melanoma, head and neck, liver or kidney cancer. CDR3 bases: TGTGCCAGCATACCAGGGGGCTCCAAAAACATTCAGTACTTC. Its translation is CASIPGGSKNIQYF. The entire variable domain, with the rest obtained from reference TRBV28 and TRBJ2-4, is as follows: DVKVTQSSRYLVKRTGEKVFLECVQDMDHENMFWYRQDPGLGLRLIYFSYDVKMKEKGDIPEGYSVSREKKERFSLILESASTNQTSMYLCASIPGGSKNIQYFGAGTRLSVL.